The 30 T cell receptor beta chains below all came from one sample that was sequenced in a study of T cells in women clearing cervical HPV infection. Assay: immunoSEQ multiplex PCR; the TCRdb copy retains only in-frame clones and omits some. This sample's table reports 30,000 to 40,000 clones. Sequencing input: blood buffy coat. The receptors were sampled from a woman aged 18 to 75 with a cervical HPV16 infection that either progressed to CIN3+ or cleared (not recorded which).

Of note for this clone: The CDR3 is cut off 3 residues early in the read; its end comes from the germline J gene. V usage is TRBV14 and J usage is TRBJ2-5, with 7 positions matching TRBD2. The V gene's germline CDR1 is SGHDN and CDR2 FVKESK. The CDR3 consists of 16 residues. V was pared by 1 base and J by 1 base, with 6 bases of the junction left unmatched. The CDR3 spells CASSQGWRGFQETQYF. The DNA read from the CDR3 is TGTGCCAGCAGCCAAGGCTGGCGGGGGTTCCAAGAGACC.

A word on this clone: The CDR3 end is not reached by the read, which stops 3 residues before it; the germline J gene fills it in. The chain combines TRBV29-1 with TRBJ1-2; D not certain. Trimming pared 5 bases from V and 2 bases from J, leaving 18 bases between. The CDR3 sequence is 15 residues long. From germline, CDR1 is SQVTM and CDR2 ANQGSEA. The part of the CDR3 DNA that was read is TGCAGCGTTCCAACGCCAGGAGGAGAAAACTATGGC. Protein: CSVPTPGGENYG. The whole CDR3 reads CSVPTPGGENYGYTF.

Notes on this clone: The sequence runs out 3 residues before the end of the CDR3; the remainder is reconstructed from the germline J gene. V and J are TRBV7-2 and TRBJ2-3, with D unclear. The CDR3 totals 16 residues. CDR1 and CDR2 (germline): SGHTA, FQGNSA. CDR3: CASSLALSSSNQPQYF. Partial CDR3 DNA: TGTGCCAGCAGCTTAGCGTTATCCAGTAGCAATCAGCCG.

The CDR3 DNA, read in part, is TGTGCCAGCTCACTTCAGGGGGTGGCGGGCGAG. This gives the protein CASSLQGVAGE. In full, the CDR3 reads CASSLQGVAGEQYF. The chain has TRBV18 and TRBJ2-7, with 7 bases lining up with TRBD1. The CDR3 end lies 3 residues beyond the end of the read and is filled in from the germline J gene. With V trimmed by 4 bases and J by 6 bases, 9 bases remained unmatched. CDR3 size: 14 residues. Germline-derived CDR1 and CDR2 are KGHSH and LQKENI.

About this clone: From the germline J gene comes the end of the CDR3, since the read stops 3 residues before it. This rearrangement joins TRBV20-1 to TRBJ1-2; D gene uncertain. The CDR3 consists of 11 residues. V was clipped by 6 bases and J by 2 bases, with 7 bases between them. CDR1 DFQATT and CDR2 SNEGSKA come from the germline V gene (reference sequence). The CDR3 loop is CSAKANYGYTF. CDR3 DNA (partial): TGCAGTGCCAAGGCAAACTATGGC.

Notes on this clone: The read terminates 3 residues before the CDR3 end, so the remaining end is supplied by the germline J gene. The chain is built from TRBV11-2 and TRBJ2-7; the D gene is possibly TRBD1 (6 bases). This CDR3 contains 14 residues. CDR1 and CDR2 (germline): SGHAT, FQNNGV. Trimming pared 5 bases from V and 5 bases from J, leaving 16 bases between. The CDR3 reads CASSHWTEKDEQYF. CDR3 DNA, as far as it was read: TGTGCCAGCAGCCATTGGACAGAAAAGGACGAG.

Turning to this clone: The read ends 3 residues early relative to the CDR3; the germline J gene fills the gap. The chain employs TRBV19 and TRBJ1-5; D gene ambiguous. CDR1 and CDR2 from the germline V gene are LNHDA and SQIVND (reference sequence). The V end lost 5 bases, the J end lost 6 bases, and 17 bases lay between the germline ends. CDR3 size: 15 residues. The CDR3 bases that were read are TGTGCCAGTAGTTGGGCAGGCGAAGGCCGTCAGCCC. Encoded protein: CASSWAGEGRQP. Given in full, the CDR3 is CASSWAGEGRQPQHF.

Notes on this clone: The CDR3 end falls 3 residues outside the read, so it is completed with the germline J gene. The chain combines TRBV5-1 with TRBJ2-3; possibly TRBD1 for D (5 bases). The length of the CDR3 is 15 residues. The germline gives CDR1 SGHRS, CDR2 YFSETQ. CDR3 bases read: TGCGCCAGCAGCTTGTCAGGGATGGGGAATCAGCCG. It translates to CASSLSGMGNQP. The entire CDR3 reads CASSLSGMGNQPQYF.

A remark on this clone: The observed sequence ends 3 residues before the CDR3 terminus, with the missing tail filled in from the germline J gene. This sequence joins TRBV19 and TRBJ2-4; maybe TRBD2 (6 bases). CDR3 length: 16 amino acids. Germline V gives CDR1 LNHDA, CDR2 SQIVND (reference sequence). CDR3: CASSMEGRDGNYGQYF. The covered CDR3 bases are TGTGCCAGTAGTATGGAGGGGCGCGACGGGAACTATGGT.

CDR3 sequence: CASSFPPSSYEQYF. CDR3 DNA, as far as it was read: TGCGCCAGCAGCTTCCCACCTAGCTCCTACGAG. This chain uses TRBV5-1 with TRBJ2-7; no firm D call. The CDR3 goes on 3 residues after the read ends, and that part is filled in from the germline J gene. V lost 2 bases to trimming and J lost 0 bases, with 9 bases between them. The CDR3 runs 14 residues. The germline CDR1 and CDR2 sequences are SGHRS and YFSETQ. The full variable domain, with the rest looked up from reference TRBV5-1 and TRBJ2-7, is KAGVTQTPRYLIKTRGQQVTLSCSPISGHRSVSWYQQTPGQGLQFLFEYFSETQRNKGNFPGRFSGRQFSNSRSEMNVSTLELGDSALYLCASSFPPSSYEQYFGPGTRLTVT.

Remarks on this clone: The read ends 3 residues early relative to the CDR3; the germline J gene fills the gap. This chain links TRBV20-1 with TRBJ2-3, with 8 bases aligning to TRBD2. Germline CDR1 is DFQATT and CDR2 is SNEGSKA (reference sequence). This CDR3 is 17 amino acids long. Trimming cost V 5 bases and J 0 bases; bases outside gene matches: 13. The CDR3 loop reads CSADGTFERGSTDTQYF. The part of the CDR3 DNA that was read is TGCAGTGCTGACGGTACCTTCGAGCGGGGGAGCACAGATACG.

With respect to this clone: Sequencing ends 3 residues short of the CDR3 end; the germline J gene provides the rest. The chain couples TRBV7-9 to TRBJ1-1; perhaps TRBD1 as D (6 bases). V was shortened by 10 bases and J by 5 bases, with 23 bases between the two germline ends. Germline V lookup: CDR1 SEHNR, CDR2 FQNEAQ (reference sequence). This CDR3 is 15 amino acids long. This chain's CDR3 is CATDDWGRGGTEAFF. CDR3 DNA, as far as it was read: TGTGCCACCGACGATTGGGGTAGGGGGGGGACTGAA.

As concerns this clone: The read gets to within 3 residues of the CDR3 end, and the germline J gene fills in the rest. V and J are TRBV10-3 and TRBJ2-3, with D hard to call. The CDR3 extends over 17 amino acids. Per germline, CDR1 ENHRY and CDR2 SYGVKD. V dropped 0 bases and J dropped 4 bases, with 17 bases sitting between them. Partial CDR3 DNA: TGTGCCATCAGTGAGTCGATTGGCAGGTCCGTCGCAGATACG. Translated, it gives CAISESIGRSVADT. The whole CDR3 protein reads CAISESIGRSVADTQYF.

About this clone: The read terminates 3 residues ahead of where the CDR3 ends, so the germline J gene completes it. V usage is TRBV20-1 and J usage is TRBJ1-4; 9 bases fit TRBD1. The CDR3 is 14 residues long. The germline gives CDR1 DFQATT, CDR2 SNEGSKA (reference sequence). Trimming cost V 5 bases and J 8 bases; bases outside gene matches: 9. The sequenced CDR3 bases are TGCAGTGCTGGAGGAGGGACAGGGTGGGAAAAA. This encodes CSAGGGTGWEK. The whole CDR3 region reads CSAGGGTGWEKLFF.

In the case of this clone: The read terminates 3 residues ahead of where the CDR3 ends, so the germline J gene completes it. The chain is built from TRBV5-5 and TRBJ1-2; TRBD1 matches at 8 bases. The CDR3 covers 15 residues. The V segment lost 4 bases and the J segment 4 bases; nucleotides outside the gene matches: 9. The V gene's germline CDR1 is SGHKS and CDR2 YYEKEE (reference sequence). The CDR3 DNA, read in part, is TGTGCCAGCAGCGTGACCAGGGGGCAGGTCTATGGC. Its protein is CASSVTRGQVYG. The full CDR3 is CASSVTRGQVYGYTF. Full variable domain (rest looked up from reference TRBV5-5 and TRBJ1-2): DAGVTQSPTHLIKTRGQQVTLRCSPISGHKSVSWYQQVLGQGPQFIFQYYEKEERGRGNFPDRFSARQFPNYSSELNVNALLLGDSALYLCASSVTRGQVYGYTFGSGTRLTVV.

With regard to this clone: Coverage ceases 3 residues before the CDR3 finishes, and the germline J gene fills in the end. The rearrangement joins TRBV20-1 to TRBJ2-3; possibly TRBD1 or TRBD2 for D (5 bases each). CDR1 DFQATT and CDR2 SNEGSKA come from the germline V gene (reference sequence). The CDR3 runs to 14 residues. Here the CDR3 reads CSARDPEGSETQYF. CDR3 DNA (partial): TGCAGTGCTAGAGATCCTGAGGGGTCTGAGACG.

Comments on this clone: The sequenced fragment ends 3 residues before the CDR3 boundary, so the rest is inferred from the germline J gene. This chain links TRBV5-6 with TRBJ2-7, with 7 bases lining up with TRBD1. Germline CDR1 and CDR2: SGHDT and YYEEEE. The CDR3 runs 14 residues. V was pared by 2 bases and J by 2 bases, with 4 bases of the junction left unmatched. CDR3: CASSFYRGTYEQYF. The sequenced CDR3 bases are TGTGCCAGCAGCTTCTACAGGGGAACCTACGAG.

Note on this clone: The read gets to within 3 residues of the CDR3 end, and the germline J gene fills in the rest. The chain has TRBV10-3 and TRBJ2-3, with D possibly TRBD2 on 6 matching bases. V shed 7 bases and J shed 5 bases, with 13 bases lying between them. The CDR3 consists of 13 residues. The V gene's germline CDR1 is ENHRY and CDR2 SYGVKD. CDR3 protein: CAIKAGRQDTQYF. CDR3 DNA (partial): TGTGCCATCAAGGCGGGGCGGCAAGATACG.

Comment on this clone: The CDR3 extends 3 residues past the end of the read, so its final part is completed from the germline J gene. The chain employs TRBV30 and TRBJ1-1; D possibly corresponds to TRBD1 (6 bases). The CDR3 is made up of 12 amino acids. Germline V gives CDR1 GTSNPN, CDR2 SVGIG (reference sequence). V was pared by 2 bases and J by 4 bases, with 8 bases between. The CDR3 sequence: CAWSRQATEAFF. CDR3 DNA, as far as it was read: TGTGCCTGGAGTAGACAGGCCACTGAA.

About this clone: The read stops 3 residues short of the end of the CDR3; the missing end is completed from the germline J gene. The chain recombines TRBV10-3 with TRBJ2-6; D perhaps matches TRBD1 (5 bases). The CDR3 totals 17 residues. Germline CDR1 and CDR2: ENHRY and SYGVKD. Trimming removed 2 bases at V and 2 bases at J, with 13 bases between. The CDR3 is CAISERQGWAGANVLTF. The DNA read from the CDR3 is TGTGCCATCAGTGAGAGGCAGGGTTGGGCTGGGGCCAACGTC.

Here the CDR3 reads CASSFAGGWETQYF. The sequenced part of the CDR3 DNA is TGTGCCAGCAGCTTCGCGGGGGGTTGGGAGACC. The chain employs TRBV7-9 and TRBJ2-5, with TRBD2 matching 8 bases. The CDR3 extends 3 residues past the end of the read, so its final part is completed from the germline J gene. Germline CDR1 SEHNR, CDR2 FQNEAQ (reference sequence). This CDR3 comprises 14 residues. The ends lost 3 bases at V and 5 bases at J; junction bases unmatched: 5.

On this clone: The read falls 3 residues short of the CDR3 end, and the missing part is taken from the germline J gene. The J gene is TRBJ1-2, the V gene TRBV13; no firm D call. Germline CDR1 and CDR2: PRHDT and FYEKMQ (reference sequence). V dropped 2 bases and J dropped 1 base, with 11 bases sitting between them. There are 15 residues in the CDR3. The CDR3 bases that were read are TGTGCCAGCAGCTTACAAGGGCTTATTAACTATGGC. This sequence encodes CASSLQGLINYG. The entire CDR3 protein reads CASSLQGLINYGYTF.

For this clone: From the germline J gene comes the end of the CDR3, since the read stops 3 residues before it. The chain combines TRBV7-2 with TRBJ1-5; 7 nucleotides line up with TRBD1. The CDR3 is made up of 15 amino acids. CDR1 and CDR2 from the germline V gene are SGHTA and FQGNSA. The ends lost 2 bases at V and 4 bases at J; junction bases unmatched: 5. The CDR3 sequence is CASSLRTGTNQPQHF. The sequenced part of the CDR3 DNA is TGTGCCAGCAGCTTACGGACAGGAACGAATCAGCCC.

Notes on this clone: The junction departs from the called germline gene at one end, perhaps through a read error. The read is 3 residues too short to cover the CDR3 end, so that end is filled in from the germline J gene. The J gene is TRBJ1-2, the V gene TRBV4-2; 8 nucleotides match TRBD1. Germline-derived CDR1 and CDR2 are LGHNA and YNFKEQ. The CDR3 covers 16 residues. CDR3 DNA (partial): TGCGCCAGCAGCCAGGCTTCAGGGGGCGCTCAGTATGGC. This sequence encodes CASSQASGGAQYG. The CDR3, in full, reads CASSQASGGAQYGYTF.

For this clone: The read ends 3 residues early relative to the CDR3; the germline J gene fills the gap. The J gene is TRBJ1-2, the V gene TRBV19, with TRBD1 identical over 9 bases. Germline loops: CDR1 LNHDA, CDR2 SQIVND (reference sequence). This CDR3 region has 16 residues. The V and J ends lost 10 bases and 3 bases, in that order; junction bases with no gene match: 15. CDR3 in amino acids: CATTRDRASNDYGYTF. CDR3 DNA, as far as it was read: TGTGCCACCACAAGGGACAGGGCATCCAATGACTATGGC.

By frequency, this clone is medium-sized (0.01 to 0.1%). Read data end 3 residues before the CDR3 end; the end is taken from the germline J gene. The genes are TRBV13 and TRBJ2-5, with D perhaps TRBD2 (5 bases). This CDR3 spans 14 amino acids. Germline CDR1 is PRHDT and CDR2 is FYEKMQ (reference sequence). Deletions cut 2 bases from V and 2 bases from J, with 9 bases between. The CDR3 DNA, read in part, is TGTGCCAGCAGCTTACGGCGGGCTCAAGAGACC. Its translation is CASSLRRAQET. The CDR3 in full is CASSLRRAQETQYF.

Of note for this clone: The read falls 3 residues short of the CDR3 end, and the missing part is taken from the germline J gene. This chain uses TRBV5-5 with TRBJ2-3, with 7 positions matching TRBD1. The CDR3 is 14 residues long. V shed 6 bases, J shed 3 bases, and the junction held 7 bases outside the gene matches. Germline values: CDR1 SGHKS, CDR2 YYEKEE (reference sequence). This CDR3 is CASTITGATDTQYF. CDR3 DNA, as far as it was read: TGTGCCAGCACCATCACAGGGGCGACAGATACG.

Remarks on this clone: The read gets to within 3 residues of the CDR3 end, and the germline J gene fills in the rest. J is TRBJ2-3 and V is TRBV29-1; no clear D. The CDR3 spans 11 residues. V gave up 2 bases and J gave up 4 bases, with 4 bases separating them. Germline-derived CDR1 and CDR2 are SQVTM and ANQGSEA. The covered CDR3 bases are TGCAGCGTTGAAAGGGCAGATACG. This translates into CSVERADT. The whole CDR3 region reads CSVERADTQYF.

As concerns this clone: Sequencing ends 3 residues short of the CDR3 end; the germline J gene provides the rest. The chain is built from TRBV20-1 and TRBJ2-7; 7 nucleotides line up with TRBD1. The CDR3 covers 15 residues. Trimming removed 6 bases from V and 3 bases from J; junction bases left unmatched: 14. The germline V gene has CDR1 DFQATT and CDR2 SNEGSKA (reference sequence). The sequenced CDR3 bases are TGCAGTGCAGAAACGGCCAGGGGGAAGGACTACGAG. Its translation: CSAETARGKDYE. The CDR3 as a whole reads CSAETARGKDYEQYF.

Details on this clone: Read sequence stops 3 residues before the CDR3 end, and the germline J gene provides the missing end. The V gene is TRBV29-1, the J gene TRBJ1-1; D may be TRBD1 (6 bases). CDR3 size: 13 residues. V was pared by 5 bases and J by 2 bases, with 12 bases between. CDR1 and CDR2 (germline): SQVTM, ANQGSEA. CDR3 DNA (partial): TGCAGCGTTTTCGACAGGATCAACACTGAA. Protein sequence: CSVFDRINTE. The complete CDR3 sequence is CSVFDRINTEAFF.